A single sample is the source of the 11 T cell receptor beta chains below, sequenced in a study of identifying expanded T cells in peripheral blood. Assay: immunoSEQ multiplex PCR; the TCRdb copy retains only in-frame clones and omits some. The data hold about 84,000 clones, with more than 75% observed a single time. The sample taken for sequencing was blood. Receptor source: a person between 18 and 75 years old in good health.

CDR3 sequence (DNA): TGTGCCAGCAGCCCGGGACAGGGCCCCGGGGATGAGCAGTTCTTC. Its protein product is CASSPGQGPGDEQFF. The V call is TRBV6-6, the J call TRBJ2-1; 9 nucleotides match TRBD1. Trimming took 6 bases from V and 8 from J; bases not matched to a gene: 11. The CDR3 spans 15 residues. The V gene's germline CDR1 is MNHNY and CDR2 SVGAGI (reference sequence).

The rearrangement links TRBV6-5 to TRBJ1-2, with unresolved D. The V end lost 6 bases, the J end lost 5 bases, and 19 bases lay between the germline ends. CDR3 length equals 15 residues. The V gene's germline CDR1 is MNHEY and CDR2 SVGAGI. DNA for the CDR3: TGTGCCAGCAGCTCAGATATTAAGGTTACTTATGGCTACACCTTC. Protein sequence: CASSSDIKVTYGYTF.

This clone was seen once. The rearrangement joins TRBV5-4 to TRBJ2-1; D might be TRBD1 (5 bases). Per germline, CDR1 SGHNT and CDR2 YYREEE (reference sequence). V lost 0 bases, J lost 13 bases, and 11 bases lay in between. The CDR3 sequence is 12 residues long. Here the CDR3 DNA reads TGTGCCAGCAGCTTGGGGACGACAGTCCAGTTCTTC. Residues: CASSLGTTVQFF.

Details on this clone: At one of its ends the junction is not consistent with the germline gene, which may arise from a read error. The gene calls are TRBV7-2 and TRBJ2-5; D not certain. The CDR3 runs 16 residues. Germline V gene data show CDR1 as SGHTA and CDR2 as FQGNSA. For the CDR3, the DNA is TGTGCCAGCAGCTCCAGCCTATCGGGCGCTCAAGGGACCCAGTACTTC. The encoded protein is CASSSSLSGAQGTQYF. The full variable domain, completed using reference TRBV7-2 and TRBJ2-5, is GAGVSQSPSNKVTEKGKDVELRCDPISGHTALYWYRQSLGQGLEFLIYFQGNSAPDKSGLPSDRFSAERTGGSVSTLTIQRTQQEDSAVYLCASSSSLSGAQGTQYFGPGTRLLVL.

This clone appeared a few times. The chain combines TRBV6-5 with TRBJ2-7; 7 bases fit TRBD2. V shed 6 bases, J shed 1 base, and the junction held 6 bases outside the gene matches. This CDR3 contains 14 residues. Germline V gene lookup returns CDR1 MNHEY and CDR2 SVGAGI. The CDR3 loop reads CASRPGLVSYEQYF. CDR3 DNA sequence: TGTGCCAGCAGGCCCGGACTAGTTTCCTACGAGCAGTACTTC.

The rearrangement uses TRBV2 and TRBJ2-7; 8 nucleotides match TRBD1. The CDR3 is 14 residues long. The germline CDR1 and CDR2 sequences are SNHLY and FYNNEI. V was clipped by 8 bases and J by 5 bases; unmatched bases: 11. CDR3 sequence: CASATGLTGDEQYF. In DNA form, the CDR3 reads TGTGCCAGCGCTACGGGTTTGACAGGGGACGAGCAGTACTTC. Variable domain in full (rest from reference TRBV2 and TRBJ2-7): EPEVTQTPSHQVTQMGQEVILRCVPISNHLYFYWYRQILGQKVEFLVSFYNNEISEKSEIFDDQFSVERPDGSNFTLKIRSTKLEDSAMYFCASATGLTGDEQYFGPGTRLTVT.

This rearrangement joins TRBV13 to TRBJ2-7, with D tentatively TRBD1 (6 bases). Trimming pared 5 bases from V and 1 base from J, leaving 15 bases between. Germline loops: CDR1 PRHDT, CDR2 FYEKMQ (reference sequence). CDR3 length: 15 residues. The CDR3: CASSTRQDPSYEQYF. The CDR3 region has the DNA TGTGCCAGCAGCACCAGACAGGACCCATCCTACGAGCAGTACTTC. Full variable domain (rest looked up from reference TRBV13 and TRBJ2-7): AAGVIQSPRHLIKEKRETATLKCYPIPRHDTVYWYQQGPGQDPQFLISFYEKMQSDKGSIPDRFSAQQFSDYHSELNMSSLELGDSALYFCASSTRQDPSYEQYFGPGTRLTVT.

The chain links TRBV2 to TRBJ2-3; the D is unclear. V dropped 10 bases and J dropped 5 bases, with 10 bases sitting between them. Germline V gene sequence: CDR1 SNHLY, CDR2 FYNNEI. The CDR3 runs to 11 residues. CDR3 nucleotide sequence: TGTGCCACCTGGTTACAAGATACGCAGTATTTT. This gives the protein CATWLQDTQYF. The full variable domain, rest sourced from reference TRBV2 and TRBJ2-3, is EPEVTQTPSHQVTQMGQEVILRCVPISNHLYFYWYRQILGQKVEFLVSFYNNEISEKSEIFDDQFSVERPDGSNFTLKIRSTKLEDSAMYFCATWLQDTQYFGPGTRLTVL.

The gene calls are TRBV18 and TRBJ2-5; perhaps TRBD1 as D (6 bases). The germline V and J ends were trimmed by 6 bases and 4 bases, with 15 bases remaining between them. CDR3 size: 14 residues. The germline V gene encodes CDR1 KGHSH and CDR2 LQKENI. The CDR3 loop is CASSQQGTGETQYF. The CDR3 DNA follows: TGTGCCAGCTCCCAACAGGGAACAGGAGAGACCCAGTACTTC.

This rearrangement joins TRBV5-6 to TRBJ2-7, with D hard to call. Trimming removed 2 bases at V and 0 bases at J, with 18 bases between. The germline CDR1 and CDR2 sequences are SGHDT and YYEEEE. This CDR3 has 17 residues. In DNA form, the CDR3 reads TGTGCCAGCAGCTTTCCACCAATTCATTCGGGCTCCTACGAGCAGTACTTC. Translated, it gives CASSFPPIHSGSYEQYF.

This clone showed up just a few times. The chain combines TRBV6-5 with TRBJ1-6; 9 bases match TRBD1. The V gene's germline CDR1 is MNHEY and CDR2 SVGAGI. V was clipped by 2 bases and J by 8 bases; unmatched bases: 1. There are 14 residues in the CDR3. The CDR3 protein is CASSYGQGHSPLHF. CDR3 in DNA: TGTGCCAGCAGTTACGGACAGGGGCATTCACCCCTCCACTTT.